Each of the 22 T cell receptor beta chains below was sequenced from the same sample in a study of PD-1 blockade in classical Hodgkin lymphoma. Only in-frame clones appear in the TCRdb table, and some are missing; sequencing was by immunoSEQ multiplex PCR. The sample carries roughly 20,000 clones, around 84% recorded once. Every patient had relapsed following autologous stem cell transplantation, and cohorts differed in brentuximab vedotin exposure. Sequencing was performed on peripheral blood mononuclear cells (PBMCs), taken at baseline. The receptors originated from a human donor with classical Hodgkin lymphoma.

The CDR3 DNA reads as TGTGCCAGCAGTTATACAGGATCTTTCACTGAAGCTTTCTTT. It specifies CASSYTGSFTEAFF. The genes are TRBV6-5 and TRBJ1-1; D perhaps matches TRBD1 (5 bases). Trimming removed 3 bases at V and 4 bases at J, with 12 bases between. The CDR3 is 14 residues long. CDR1 MNHEY and CDR2 SVGAGI come from the germline V gene.

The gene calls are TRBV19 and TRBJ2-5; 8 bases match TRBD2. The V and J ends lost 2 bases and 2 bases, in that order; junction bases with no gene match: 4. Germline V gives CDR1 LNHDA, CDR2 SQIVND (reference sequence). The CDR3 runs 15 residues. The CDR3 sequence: CASSISVAGQETQYF. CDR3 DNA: TGTGCCAGTAGTATAAGTGTAGCGGGGCAAGAGACCCAGTACTTC.

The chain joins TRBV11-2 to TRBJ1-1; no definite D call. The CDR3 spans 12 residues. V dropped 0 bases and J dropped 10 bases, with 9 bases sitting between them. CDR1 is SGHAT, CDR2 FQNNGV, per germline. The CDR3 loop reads CASSLDGLSAFF. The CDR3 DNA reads TGTGCCAGCAGCTTAGATGGGTTATCAGCTTTCTTT.

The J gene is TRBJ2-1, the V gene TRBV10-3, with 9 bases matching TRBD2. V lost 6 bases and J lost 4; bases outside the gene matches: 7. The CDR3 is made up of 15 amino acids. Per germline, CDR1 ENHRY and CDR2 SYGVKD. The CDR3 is CAIRHSGGLYNEQFF. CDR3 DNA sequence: TGTGCCATCAGACATAGCGGGGGCCTATACAATGAGCAGTTCTTC.

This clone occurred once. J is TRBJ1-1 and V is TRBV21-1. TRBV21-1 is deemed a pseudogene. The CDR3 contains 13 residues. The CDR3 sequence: CATCLAGGTEAFF. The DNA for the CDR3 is TGTGCCACCTGTTTAGCTGGGGGTACTGAAGCTTTCTTT.

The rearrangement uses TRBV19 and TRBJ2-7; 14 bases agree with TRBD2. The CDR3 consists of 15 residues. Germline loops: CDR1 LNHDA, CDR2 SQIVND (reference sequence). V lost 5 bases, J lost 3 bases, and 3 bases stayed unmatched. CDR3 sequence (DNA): TGTGCCAGTAGTGCCGGACTAGCGGGGGGCTACGAGCAGTACTTC. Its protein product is CASSAGLAGGYEQYF.

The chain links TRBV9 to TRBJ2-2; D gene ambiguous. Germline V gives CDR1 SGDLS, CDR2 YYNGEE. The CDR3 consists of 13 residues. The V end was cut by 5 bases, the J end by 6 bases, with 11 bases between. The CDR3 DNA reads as TGTGCCAGCAGAGGGTGGCACCCCGGGGAGCTGTTTTTT. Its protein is CASRGWHPGELFF.

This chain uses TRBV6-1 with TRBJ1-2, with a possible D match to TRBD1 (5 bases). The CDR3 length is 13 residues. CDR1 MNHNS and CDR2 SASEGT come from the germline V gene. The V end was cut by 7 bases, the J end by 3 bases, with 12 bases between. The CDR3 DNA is TGTGCCAGCATTGGGGGGTCGTACTATGGCTACACCTTC. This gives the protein CASIGGSYYGYTF.

The CDR3, as DNA: TGTGCCACCAGCAGAGATTCTGGGGGCGCGGGGGGCTACACCTTC. Translated, it gives CATSRDSGGAGGYTF. The chain links TRBV15 to TRBJ1-2, with D possibly matching TRBD1 (6 bases). The CDR3 extends over 15 amino acids. V was trimmed by 0 bases and J by 8 bases, leaving 16 bases between them. Germline CDR1 is LNHNV and CDR2 is YYDKDF (reference sequence). Full variable domain (outside the CDR3, taken from reference TRBV15 and TRBJ1-2): DAMVIQNPRYQVTQFGKPVTLSCSQTLNHNVMYWYQQKSSQAPKLLFHYYDKDFNNEADTPDNFQSRRPNTSFCFLDIRSPGLGDTAMYLCATSRDSGGAGGYTFGSGTRLTVV.

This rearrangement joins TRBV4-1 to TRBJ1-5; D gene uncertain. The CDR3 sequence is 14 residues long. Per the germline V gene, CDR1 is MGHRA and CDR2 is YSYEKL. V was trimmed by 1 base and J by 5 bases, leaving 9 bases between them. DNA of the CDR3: TGCGCCAGCAGCCAAGGGGAAAGAGATCAGCCCCAGCATTTT. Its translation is CASSQGERDQPQHF.

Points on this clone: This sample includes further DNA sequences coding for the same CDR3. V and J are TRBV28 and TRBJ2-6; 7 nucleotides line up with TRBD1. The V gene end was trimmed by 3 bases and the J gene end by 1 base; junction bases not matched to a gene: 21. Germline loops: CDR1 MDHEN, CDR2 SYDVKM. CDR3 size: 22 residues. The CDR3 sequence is CASSLPAYLTGAPRSGANVLTF. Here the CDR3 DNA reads TGTGCCAGCAGTTTGCCCGCCTATCTTACAGGGGCCCCGCGTTCTGGGGCCAACGTCCTGACTTTC.

DNA of the CDR3: TGTGCCAGCAGTAGGATCGACAGGGTCCAAGAGACCCAGTACTTC. This sequence encodes CASSRIDRVQETQYF. The rearrangement uses TRBV6-1 and TRBJ2-5; TRBD1 aligns across 7 bases. The germline V gene encodes CDR1 MNHNS and CDR2 SASEGT. Trimming removed 5 bases from V and 1 base from J; junction bases left unmatched: 7. This CDR3 is 15 amino acids long.

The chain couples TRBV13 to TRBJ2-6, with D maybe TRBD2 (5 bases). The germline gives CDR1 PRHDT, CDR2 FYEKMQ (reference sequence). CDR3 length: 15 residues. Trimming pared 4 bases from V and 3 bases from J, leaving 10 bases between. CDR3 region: CASSSGIFGANVLTF. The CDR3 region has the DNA TGTGCCAGCAGCTCCGGGATATTTGGGGCCAACGTCCTGACTTTC.

The CDR3 sequence is CSVSGTGVFYNEQFF. The CDR3 nucleotides read TGCAGCGTGTCCGGGACAGGGGTCTTCTACAATGAGCAGTTCTTC. This sequence joins TRBV29-1 and TRBJ2-1; 10 bases are a match to TRBD1. V dropped 6 bases and J dropped 3; count of bases not matched to a gene: 8. Germline V lookup: CDR1 SQVTM, CDR2 ANQGSEA. There are 15 residues in the CDR3.

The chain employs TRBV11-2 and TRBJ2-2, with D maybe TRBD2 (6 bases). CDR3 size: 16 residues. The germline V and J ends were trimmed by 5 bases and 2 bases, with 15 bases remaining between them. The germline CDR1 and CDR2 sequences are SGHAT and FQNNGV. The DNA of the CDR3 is TGTGCCAGCAGCCCAAGGAGGGGAGGAAACACCGGGGAGCTGTTTTTT. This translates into CASSPRRGGNTGELFF.

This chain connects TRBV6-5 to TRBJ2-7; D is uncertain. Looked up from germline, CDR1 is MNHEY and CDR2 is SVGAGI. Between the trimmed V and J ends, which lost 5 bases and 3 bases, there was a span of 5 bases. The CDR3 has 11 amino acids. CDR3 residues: CASSLGYEQYF. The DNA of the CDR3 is TGTGCCAGCAGTCTCGGCTACGAGCAGTACTTC.

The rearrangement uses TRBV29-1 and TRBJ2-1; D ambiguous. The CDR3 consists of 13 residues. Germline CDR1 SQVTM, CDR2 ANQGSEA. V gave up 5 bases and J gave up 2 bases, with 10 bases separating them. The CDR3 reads CSVLRTTYNEQFF. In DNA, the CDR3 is TGCAGCGTTTTGAGAACGACCTACAATGAGCAGTTCTTC.

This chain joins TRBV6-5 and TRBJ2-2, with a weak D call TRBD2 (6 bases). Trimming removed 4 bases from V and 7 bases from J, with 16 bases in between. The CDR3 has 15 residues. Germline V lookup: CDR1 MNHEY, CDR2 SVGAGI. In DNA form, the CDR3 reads TGTGCCAGCAGTTTTAGACTAGAAAAGGGCGGGGAGCTGTTTTTT. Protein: CASSFRLEKGGELFF.

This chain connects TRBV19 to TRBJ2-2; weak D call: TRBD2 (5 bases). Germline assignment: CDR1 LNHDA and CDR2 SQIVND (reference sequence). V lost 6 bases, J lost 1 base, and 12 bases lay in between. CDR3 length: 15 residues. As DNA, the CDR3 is TGTGCCAGTAGATCACTAGACTTGAACACCGGGGAGCTGTTTTTT. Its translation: CASRSLDLNTGELFF. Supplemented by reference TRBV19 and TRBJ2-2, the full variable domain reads DGGITQSPKYLFRKEGQNVTLSCEQNLNHDAMYWYRQDPGQGLRLIYYSQIVNDFQKGDIAEGYSVSREKKESFPLTVTSAQKNPTAFYLCASRSLDLNTGELFFGEGSRLTVL.

The CDR3 is CASSQAAGRTGELFF. The CDR3 coding sequence is TGTGCCAGCAGCCAGGCCGCAGGGAGAACCGGGGAGCTGTTTTTT. The V and J genes are TRBV4-2 and TRBJ2-2; D is tentatively TRBD1 or TRBD2 (5 bases each). CDR3 length: 15 residues. Germline assignment: CDR1 LGHNA and CDR2 YNFKEQ. The V and J ends lost 3 bases and 5 bases respectively, with 13 bases between them.

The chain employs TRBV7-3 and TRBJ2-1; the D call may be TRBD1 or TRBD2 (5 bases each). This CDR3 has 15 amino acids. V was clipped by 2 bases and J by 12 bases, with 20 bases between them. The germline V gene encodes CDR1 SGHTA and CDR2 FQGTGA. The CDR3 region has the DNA TGTGCCAGCAGCTTAGATCCGGGACCGATTGGACGGCAGTTCTTC. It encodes CASSLDPGPIGRQFF.

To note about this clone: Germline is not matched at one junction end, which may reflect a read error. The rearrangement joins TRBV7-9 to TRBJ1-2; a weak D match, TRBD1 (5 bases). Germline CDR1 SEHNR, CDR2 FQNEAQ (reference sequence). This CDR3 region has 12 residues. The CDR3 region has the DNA TGTGCCAGCAGCTCCGACAGTTATGGCCACACCTTC. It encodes CASSSDSYGHTF.